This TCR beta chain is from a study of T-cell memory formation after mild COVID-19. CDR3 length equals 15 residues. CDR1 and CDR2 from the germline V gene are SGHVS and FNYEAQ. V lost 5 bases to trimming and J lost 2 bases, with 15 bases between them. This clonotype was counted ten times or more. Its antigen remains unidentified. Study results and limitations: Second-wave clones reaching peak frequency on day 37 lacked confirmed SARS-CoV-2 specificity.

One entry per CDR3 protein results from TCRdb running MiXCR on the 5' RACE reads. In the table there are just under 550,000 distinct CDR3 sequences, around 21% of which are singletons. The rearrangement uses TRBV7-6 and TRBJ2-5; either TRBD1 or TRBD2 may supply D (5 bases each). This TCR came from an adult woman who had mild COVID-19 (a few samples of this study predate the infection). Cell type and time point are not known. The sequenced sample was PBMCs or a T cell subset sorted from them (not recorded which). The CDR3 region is CASSRRGTGQETQYF. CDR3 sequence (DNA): TGTGCCAGCAGCAGGCGAGGGACGGGGCAAGAGACCCAGTACTTC.